This T cell receptor (beta chain) stems from a study of cytomegalovirus exposure and HLA in healthy donors. Study-wide background: It was reported in a later analysis that the same platform had been used for the 120 validation repertoires as for the roughly 670 first-cohort repertoires.

Assay used: immunoSEQ multiplex PCR; TCRdb lists only in-frame clones, some missing. In the table there are 90,000 to 150,000 clones, approximately 88% of which are singletons. The V gene's germline CDR1 is SGHRS and CDR2 YFSETQ. This CDR3 contains 13 residues. V lost 0 bases, J lost 2 bases, and 5 bases lay in between. Separate from the roughly 700-subject first cohort was the approximately 120-subject validation cohort, to which the donors belonged. Sequenced material: PBMCs. The sequence derives from a man in his late teens or twenties in good health and CMV-seronegative. The J gene is TRBJ1-1, the V gene TRBV5-1; D unresolved. The CDR3 DNA follows: TGCGCCAGCAGCTTGGACAGAAACACTGAAGCTTTCTTT. Protein: CASSLDRNTEAFF. The full variable domain, its missing parts supplied by reference TRBV5-1 and TRBJ1-1, is KAGVTQTPRYLIKTRGQQVTLSCSPISGHRSVSWYQQTPGQGLQFLFEYFSETQRNKGNFPGRFSGRQFSNSRSEMNVSTLELGDSALYLCASSLDRNTEAFFGQGTRLTVV.